This T cell receptor (beta chain) is drawn from a study of T cell changes during pregnancy in multiple sclerosis. Sequencing used immunoSEQ multiplex PCR; TCRdb keeps in-frame clones, though not all of them. The sample contains around 46,000 clones, 75% to 90% of which appear only once. About this clone: Relative to the germline gene, one junction end is altered; a read error may explain this.

This sequence was found in a female donor with multiple sclerosis, enrolled in a pregnancy study. The starting material was CD8+ T cells from peripheral blood mononuclear cells, obtained in the second trimester of pregnancy.

The CDR3 loop reads CASSFNRGEGYEQYF. CDR3 nucleotides: TGTGCTAGCAGCTTCAACCGGGGGGAAGGCTACGAGCAGTACTTC. The chain combines TRBV7-7 with TRBJ2-7; 7 nucleotides line up with TRBD2. The germline V gene encodes CDR1 SSHAT and CDR2 FNYEAQ (reference sequence). This CDR3 is 15 amino acids long.